One sample yielded the 28 T cell receptor beta chains listed below, sequenced in a study of beta chain features in type 1 diabetes (dated by TCRdb to 2017 to 2018). Preparation of the library involved the immunoSEQ multiplex PCR assay. The entire isolated RNA was reverse transcribed using the High Capacity cDNA Reverse Transcription Kit, and thus expressed TCRB transcripts were sequenced. This is the immuneACCESS table as TCRdb keeps it, with only in-frame sequences that have V and J called. A part of the clones is gone; compared with another copy, unresolved V genes explain less than half, and the rest is unexplained. The sample data list about 900,000 clones, and 15% to 20% of these were observed just once. Around 0.02% of the sample is held by the ten biggest clonotypes. Sequenced material: naive CD4+ T cells from blood. The cell subset or site label, as the study defines it: true naive CD4+ T cells. The receptors were sampled from a woman younger than 30 in good health.

The chain couples TRBV6-1 to TRBJ2-1; D is possibly TRBD2 (5 bases). V was pared by 7 bases and J by 3 bases, with 10 bases between. The germline CDR1 and CDR2 sequences are MNHNS and SASEGT. CDR3 length: 13 residues. Written as DNA, the CDR3 is TGTGCCAGCAAGGGAGCAGACTACAATGAGCAGTTCTTC. This gives the protein CASKGADYNEQFF.

Only a few counts were recorded for this clone. The chain is built from TRBV19 and TRBJ2-7, with 15 bases matching TRBD2. CDR1 is LNHDA and CDR2 is SQIVND in the germline V gene (reference sequence). V was clipped by 4 bases and J by 11 bases; unmatched bases: 6. The CDR3 spans 14 residues. The CDR3 reads CASSKGLAGGKEYF. The CDR3 DNA reads TGTGCCAGTAGTAAGGGACTAGCGGGAGGCAAAGAGTACTTC.

Note on this clone: The sample holds other DNA sequences that translate to the same CDR3. V usage is TRBV5-4 and J usage is TRBJ1-3, with a possible D match to TRBD1 (6 bases). The CDR3 totals 15 residues. Germline values: CDR1 SGHNT, CDR2 YYREEE (reference sequence). Trimming removed 1 base at V and 0 bases at J, with 8 bases between. The chain's CDR3 is CASSLLGASGNTIYF. CDR3 DNA sequence: TGTGCCAGCAGCTTGTTGGGGGCCTCTGGAAACACCATATATTTT. Complete variable domain (other parts from reference TRBV5-4 and TRBJ1-3): ETGVTQSPTHLIKTRGQQVTLRCSSQSGHNTVSWYQQALGQGPQFIFQYYREEENGRGNFPPRFSGLQFPNYSSELNVNALELDDSALYLCASSLLGASGNTIYFGEGSWLTVV.

Comments on this clone: Other DNA sequences within the sample encode an identical CDR3. V is TRBV28 and J is TRBJ2-7, with a weak D call TRBD1 (6 bases). The V end lost 2 bases, the J end lost 4 bases, and 6 bases lay between the germline ends. In germline, CDR1 is MDHEN, CDR2 SYDVKM. This CDR3 has 12 amino acids. CDR3 amino acids: CASSLRGYEQYF. As DNA, the CDR3 is TGTGCCAGCAGTTTAAGGGGGTACGAGCAGTACTTC.

This sequence joins TRBV28 and TRBJ2-7; TRBD1 might be the D (5 bases). CDR1 is MDHEN and CDR2 is SYDVKM in the germline V gene. The length of the CDR3 is 15 residues. V lost 4 bases and J 0 bases, leaving 13 bases between the germline ends. CDR3 in DNA: TGTGCCAGCAGTTCCGTAGGGGCGGTCTCCTACGAGCAGTACTTC. Its translation is CASSSVGAVSYEQYF.

J is TRBJ1-5 and V is TRBV28; D not resolved. This CDR3 has 15 amino acids. CDR1 and CDR2 (germline): MDHEN, SYDVKM. V was trimmed by 2 bases and J by 5 bases, leaving 13 bases between them. The CDR3 sequence is CASSLGLGNYQPQHF. As DNA, the CDR3 is TGTGCCAGCAGTTTAGGACTAGGGAATTATCAGCCCCAGCATTTT.

This clone has more than one count but fewer than ten. The V call is TRBV10-3, the J call TRBJ2-1, with D perhaps matching TRBD2 (5 bases). CDR3 length: 14 amino acids. V shed 10 bases and J shed 7 bases, with 20 bases lying between them. Germline values: CDR1 ENHRY, CDR2 SYGVKD. The CDR3 sequence is CATGSGGYGNEQFF. The CDR3 DNA follows: TGTGCCACCGGCTCTGGCGGGTACGGGAATGAGCAGTTCTTC.

Only a few counts were recorded for this clone. CDR3 sequence: CASSLAGRTYNEQFF. The CDR3 DNA is TGCGCCAGCAGCTTGGCTGGGCGGACCTACAATGAGCAGTTCTTC. The chain uses TRBV5-1 and TRBJ2-1; D is undetermined. Trimming cost V 0 bases and J 2 bases, with 9 bases left between them. This CDR3 is built from 15 residues. Germline V lookup: CDR1 SGHRS, CDR2 YFSETQ.

V usage is TRBV20-1 and J usage is TRBJ1-2, with D uncertain. The CDR3 extends over 11 amino acids. CDR1 is DFQATT and CDR2 is SNEGSKA in the germline V gene (reference sequence). V was shortened by 5 bases and J by 5 bases, with 9 bases between the two germline ends. The CDR3 here is CSAELGYGYTF. The CDR3 DNA is TGCAGTGCTGAACTTGGGTATGGCTACACCTTC.

This clone has only a few counts. The same CDR3 arises from other DNA sequences in this sample as well. The V call is TRBV5-4, the J call TRBJ2-7; 8 bases are shared with TRBD1. CDR1 and CDR2 from the germline V gene are SGHNT and YYREEE (reference sequence). V shed 4 bases, J shed 3 bases, and the junction held 6 bases outside the gene matches. The CDR3 length is 14 residues. CDR3 in DNA: TGTGCCAGCAGCACCCGGACAGGGAGCTACGAGCAGTACTTC. Amino acid sequence: CASSTRTGSYEQYF.

This chain uses TRBV7-2 with TRBJ2-1; 7 positions match TRBD2. The CDR3 contains 13 residues. The J segment lost 6 bases and the V segment lost 6 bases, leaving 5 bases of the junction unmatched. Germline CDR1 is SGHTA and CDR2 is FQGNSA. CDR3 in DNA: TGTGCCAGCAGAAGCGGGGTCCTCAATGAGCAGTTCTTC. It yields the protein CASRSGVLNEQFF.

This clone has more than one count but fewer than ten. V usage is TRBV7-9 and J usage is TRBJ2-7, with 12 bases matching TRBD2. CDR3 length: 15 amino acids. Looked up from germline, CDR1 is SEHNR and CDR2 is FQNEAQ (reference sequence). Unmatched junction bases numbered 1, after V lost 1 base and J lost 3 bases. The CDR3 DNA reads TGTGCCAGCAGCTTAGGACTAGCGGGAGTCTACGAGCAGTACTTC. This encodes CASSLGLAGVYEQYF.

This clone was found a few times. The chain has TRBV28 and TRBJ2-3; 7 bases fit TRBD2. V lost 5 bases and J lost 3; bases outside the gene matches: 14. The CDR3 runs 17 residues. Germline loops: CDR1 MDHEN, CDR2 SYDVKM. The DNA for the CDR3 is TGTGCCAGCAGTCCTAGGAGGGCGGGAGTAACGACAGATACGCAGTATTTT. This translates into CASSPRRAGVTTDTQYF.

This clone was counted a few times. The chain joins TRBV18 to TRBJ2-3, with a tentative D call TRBD2 (5 bases). Per germline, CDR1 KGHSH and CDR2 LQKENI. V dropped 3 bases and J dropped 0 bases, with 10 bases sitting between them. The CDR3 is 15 residues long. Here the CDR3 DNA reads TGTGCCAGCTCACCGACGGAGGCTAGCACAGATACGCAGTATTTT. This codes for CASSPTEASTDTQYF. Full variable domain (missing parts from reference TRBV18 and TRBJ2-3): NAGVMQNPRHLVRRRGQEARLRCSPMKGHSHVYWYRQLPEEGLKFMVYLQKENIIDESGMPKERFSAEFPKEGPSILRIQQVVRGDSAAYFCASSPTEASTDTQYFGPGTRLTVL.

The J gene is TRBJ2-7, the V gene TRBV5-1; TRBD1 might be the D (5 bases). V was cut by 1 base and J by 3 bases, with 17 bases left in between. The CDR3 runs to 16 residues. Germline V lookup: CDR1 SGHRS, CDR2 YFSETQ. The DNA of the CDR3 is TGCGCCAGCAGCTTGAATCTCCCAGGGCTCGACTACGAGCAGTACTTC. It translates to CASSLNLPGLDYEQYF.

The rearrangement links TRBV19 to TRBJ2-7; TRBD2 aligns across 11 bases. Germline V lookup: CDR1 LNHDA, CDR2 SQIVND (reference sequence). V was clipped by 8 bases and J by 4 bases; unmatched bases: 4. The CDR3 consists of 13 residues. The CDR3 DNA follows: TGTGCCAGTCAACTAGCGGGAGAATACGAGCAGTACTTC. Translated, it gives CASQLAGEYEQYF.

This clone showed up just a few times. The chain couples TRBV6-5 to TRBJ2-1, with 11 nucleotides matching TRBD1. V lost 0 bases and J lost 6; bases outside the gene matches: 4. CDR3 size: 16 residues. Germline V CDR1 and CDR2: MNHEY, SVGAGI. The CDR3 reads CASSYSGDRGTNEQFF. CDR3 in DNA: TGTGCCAGCAGTTACTCGGGGGACAGGGGGACCAATGAGCAGTTCTTC.

The V and J genes are TRBV6-1 and TRBJ2-6; D perhaps matches TRBD2 (6 bases). CDR3 length: 18 residues. V was cut by 3 bases and J by 0 bases, with 15 bases left in between. The germline V gene encodes CDR1 MNHNS and CDR2 SASEGT. The CDR3, as DNA: TGTGCCAGCAGTGAGTACGGCGGGGCCCGCTCTGGGGCCAACGTCCTGACTTTC. Translated, it gives CASSEYGGARSGANVLTF.

This chain connects TRBV4-3 to TRBJ2-5; the match to TRBD1 covers 11 bases. This CDR3 is built from 16 residues. Germline loops: CDR1 LGHNA, CDR2 YSLEER. The trim removed 6 bases at V and 7 bases at J, leaving 13 bases unmatched. This CDR3 is CASSFSPGQGVGTQYF. DNA for the CDR3: TGCGCCAGCAGTTTCTCCCCGGGACAGGGGGTTGGGACCCAGTACTTC.

This clone was seen a handful of times. Other DNA sequences from this sample encode an identical CDR3 as well. The genes are TRBV7-2 and TRBJ1-1, with TRBD1 as a possible D gene (5 bases). The CDR3 has 13 amino acids. Per germline, CDR1 SGHTA and CDR2 FQGNSA. Deletions cut 5 bases from V and 1 base from J, with 8 bases between. CDR3 region: CASSRGPNTEAFF. The CDR3 DNA reads TGTGCCAGCAGCCGGGGACCGAACACTGAAGCTTTCTTT.

This clone was seen a handful of times. The chain employs TRBV28 and TRBJ2-7, with D perhaps given as TRBD1 or TRBD2 (5 bases each). Germline loops: CDR1 MDHEN, CDR2 SYDVKM. V was clipped by 7 bases and J by 4 bases, with 8 bases between them. This CDR3 region has 11 residues. Here the CDR3 DNA reads TGTGCCAGCAATGGGGGATACGAGCAGTACTTC. Encoded protein: CASNGGYEQYF.

This clone was seen only a few times. This same CDR3 is encoded by further DNA sequences in the sample. The chain couples TRBV7-9 to TRBJ2-7; D is unclear. The V and J ends lost 1 base and 2 bases respectively, with 9 bases between them. Germline V lookup: CDR1 SEHNR, CDR2 FQNEAQ (reference sequence). CDR3 size: 14 residues. CDR3 loop: CASSLDLLPYEQYF. Written as DNA, the CDR3 is TGTGCCAGCAGCTTAGATCTGCTCCCCTACGAGCAGTACTTC.

To note about this clone: This specimen includes other DNA sequences encoding the same CDR3. V and J are TRBV18 and TRBJ2-7; TRBD1 matches 11 bases. The CDR3 consists of 15 residues. The germline V gene has CDR1 KGHSH and CDR2 LQKENI. The V segment lost 3 bases and the J segment 3 bases; nucleotides outside the gene matches: 4. CDR3 protein: CASSPGTGGIYEQYF. CDR3 DNA: TGTGCCAGCTCACCGGGGACAGGGGGAATCTACGAGCAGTACTTC.

The sample holds a few counts of this clone. This chain's CDR3 is CASSQDRVTNGRPQHF. CDR3 in DNA: TGTGCCAGCAGCCAAGATCGGGTGACTAATGGTCGGCCCCAGCATTTT. The chain is built from TRBV11-2 and TRBJ1-5, with D unclear. The CDR3 length is 16 residues. V shed 5 bases and J shed 9 bases, with 23 bases lying between them. Germline lookup yields CDR1 SGHAT and CDR2 FQNNGV.

This chain links TRBV5-4 with TRBJ2-7, with TRBD1 matching over 7 bases. V dropped 4 bases and J dropped 4; count of bases not matched to a gene: 5. The CDR3 length is 13 residues. From germline, CDR1 is SGHNT and CDR2 YYREEE (reference sequence). In DNA, the CDR3 is TGTGCCAGCAGCAGGGACAGCCGATACGAGCAGTACTTC. Protein sequence: CASSRDSRYEQYF.

This clone turned up a few times. V gene TRBV11-2 combines with J gene TRBJ2-5; possibly TRBD1 for D (5 bases). Germline V gene lookup returns CDR1 SGHAT and CDR2 FQNNGV. CDR3 length: 14 amino acids. The V end lost 3 bases, the J end lost 2 bases, and 10 bases lay between the germline ends. The CDR3 spells CASSFRVVQETQYF. The CDR3 DNA is TGTGCCAGCAGCTTCAGGGTTGTACAAGAGACCCAGTACTTC.

The rearrangement joins TRBV4-3 to TRBJ2-1, with 7 bases matching TRBD1. The J segment lost 4 bases and the V segment lost 4 bases, leaving 1 base of the junction unmatched. This CDR3 has 13 residues. Per the germline V gene, CDR1 is LGHNA and CDR2 is YSLEER. In DNA, the CDR3 is TGCGCCAGCAGCCGGGACAGATACAATGAGCAGTTCTTC. Its translation is CASSRDRYNEQFF.

In this sample, this clone turned up a few times. As DNA, the CDR3 is TGTGCCAGCAGCCCGAAAGGAACCTACGAGCAGTACTTC. Encoded protein: CASSPKGTYEQYF. The V and J genes are TRBV7-8 and TRBJ2-7; no definite D call. The CDR3 has 13 residues. Germline V CDR1 and CDR2: SGHVS, FQNEAQ. V lost 5 bases and J 2 bases, leaving 10 bases between the germline ends.